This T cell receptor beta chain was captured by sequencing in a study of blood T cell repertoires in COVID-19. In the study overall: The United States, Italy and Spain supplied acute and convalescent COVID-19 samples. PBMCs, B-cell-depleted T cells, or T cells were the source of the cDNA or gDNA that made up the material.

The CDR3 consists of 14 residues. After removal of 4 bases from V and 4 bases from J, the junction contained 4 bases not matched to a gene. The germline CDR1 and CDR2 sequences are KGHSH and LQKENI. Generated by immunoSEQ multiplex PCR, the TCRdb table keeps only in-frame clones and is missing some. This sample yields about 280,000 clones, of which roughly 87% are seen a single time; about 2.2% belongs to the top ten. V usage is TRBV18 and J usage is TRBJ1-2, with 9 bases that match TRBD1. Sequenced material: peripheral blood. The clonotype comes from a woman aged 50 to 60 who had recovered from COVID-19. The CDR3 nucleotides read TGTGCCAGCTCACGCTTGGACAGGGGCTATGGCTACACCTTC. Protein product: CASSRLDRGYGYTF.